This T cell receptor beta chain originates from a study of blood T cell repertoires in COVID-19. Background on the study: Italy, Spain and the United States were the sources of the convalescent and acute COVID-19 samples. Sources were T cells, B-cell-depleted T cells, or PBMCs; the material itself was cDNA or gDNA.

Original data processing: Nucleated cell number was recorded as an estimate derived from reference gene primer amplification. Sequencing used immunoSEQ multiplex PCR; TCRdb keeps in-frame clones, though not all of them. That table supplies the V and J calls and clone size; D and trimming were determined from the DNA. This sample has approximately 230,000 clones, with 86% found just once. The CDR3 spans 13 residues. J gave up 2 bases and V 6 bases, and 3 bases lay outside the gene matches. The V call is TRBV12-3 or TRBV12-4, the J call TRBJ1-2, with 7 nucleotides matching TRBD1. The sequenced sample was peripheral blood. This receptor was identified in a man aged 30 to 39 who had recovered from COVID-19. CDR3 protein: CASSQGQNYGYTF. The CDR3 DNA follows: TGTGCCAGCAGCCAGGGACAGAACTATGGCTACACCTTC.